This T cell receptor beta chain was identified during a study of T-cell reconstitution after alpha-beta-depleted transplantation in children. Unique molecular identifiers were incorporated when the TCRbeta library was constructed. TCRdb redid the calling of the PCR reads with MiXCR, one entry per CDR3 protein. The data hold some 830,000 distinct CDR3 sequences, with roughly 15% observed a single time. Broader study findings: The study reportedly traced alpha-beta T cells about two months after transplant to several hundred expanded graft clones.

CDR3 length: 14 residues. Per germline, CDR1 SGHRS and CDR2 YFSETQ. In its sample, this clonotype was seen many times. Its antigen remains unidentified. The junction and the germline gene differ at one end; a read error may be behind it. The sample here was PBMCs, mostly from graft donor cells, taken 360 days after TCRalphabeta/CD19-depleted stem cell transplant. The source is a male patient under 18 who had a stem cell transplant for acute lymphoblastic leukemia, so the T cells may come from the graft donor. The chain combines TRBV5-1 with TRBJ2-2; D is perhaps TRBD1 (5 bases). CDR3 sequence reads: CASSLGVNTGELFF. The DNA of the CDR3 is TGTGCCAGCAGTTTAGGGGTGAACACCGGGGAGCTGTTTTTT. The whole variable domain, filled in from reference TRBV5-1 and TRBJ2-2, reads KAGVTQTPRYLIKTRGQQVTLSCSPISGHRSVSWYQQTPGQGLQFLFEYFSETQRNKGNFPGRFSGRQFSNSRSEMNVSTLELGDSALYLCASSLGVNTGELFFGEGSRLTVL.